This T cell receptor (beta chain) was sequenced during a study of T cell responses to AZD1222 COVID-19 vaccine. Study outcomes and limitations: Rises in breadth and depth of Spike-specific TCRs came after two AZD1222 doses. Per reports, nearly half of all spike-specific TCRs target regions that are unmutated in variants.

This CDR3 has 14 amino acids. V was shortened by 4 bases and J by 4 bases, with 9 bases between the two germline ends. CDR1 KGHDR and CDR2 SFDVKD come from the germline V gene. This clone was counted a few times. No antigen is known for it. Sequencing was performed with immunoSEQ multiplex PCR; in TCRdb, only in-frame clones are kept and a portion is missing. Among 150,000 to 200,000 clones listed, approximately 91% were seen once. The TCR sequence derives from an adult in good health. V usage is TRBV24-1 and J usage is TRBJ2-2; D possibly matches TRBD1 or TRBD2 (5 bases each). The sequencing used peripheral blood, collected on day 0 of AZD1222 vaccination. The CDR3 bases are TGTGCCACCAGTGACCAGGGAGCCACCGGGGAGCTGTTTTTT. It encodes CATSDQGATGELFF.